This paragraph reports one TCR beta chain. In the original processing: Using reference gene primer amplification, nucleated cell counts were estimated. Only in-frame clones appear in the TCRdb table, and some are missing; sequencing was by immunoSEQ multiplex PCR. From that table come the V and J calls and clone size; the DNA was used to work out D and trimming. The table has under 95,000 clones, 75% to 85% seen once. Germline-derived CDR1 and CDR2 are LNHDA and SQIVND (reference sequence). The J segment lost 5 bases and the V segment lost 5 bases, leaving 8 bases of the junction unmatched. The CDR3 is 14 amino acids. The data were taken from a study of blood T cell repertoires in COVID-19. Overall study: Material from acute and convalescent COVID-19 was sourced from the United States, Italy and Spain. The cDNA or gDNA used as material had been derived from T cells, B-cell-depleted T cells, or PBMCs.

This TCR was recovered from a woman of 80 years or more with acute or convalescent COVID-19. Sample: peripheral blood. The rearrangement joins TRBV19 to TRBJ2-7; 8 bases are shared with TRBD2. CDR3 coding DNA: TGTGCCAGTAGTTCGGGAGGGCCTTACGACGAGCAGTACTTC. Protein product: CASSSGGPYDEQYF.